What follows are 26 T cell receptor beta chains derived from one specimen sequenced in a study of vaccination and CD4 T cells after COVID-19. The treatment is: roughly 11-day PBMC culture with coronavirus spike peptide pools or control peptides (ViraFEST assay). The Oncomine TCR Beta short-read assay was applied to DNA of cultured CD4+ T cells. TCRdb re-called the PCR reads through MiXCR, storing one row per CDR3 protein. The table has some 3,100 distinct CDR3 sequences, 70% to 90% seen once. No antigen is known for these receptors. Sequences were obtained from CD4+ T cells from blood, cultured in vitro. The receptors were gathered from a human donor who had recovered from COVID-19.

J is TRBJ2-3 and V is TRBV6-5; TRBD1 aligns across 8 bases. V gave up 0 bases and J gave up 4 bases; unmatched junction bases: 9. CDR3 length: 17 residues. Germline lookup yields CDR1 MNHEY and CDR2 SVGAGI. This CDR3 reads CASSYSRTGNSPDTQYF. The DNA of the CDR3 is TGTGCCAGCAGTTACTCTAGGACAGGGAATTCCCCAGATACGCAGTATTTT.

The chain joins TRBV6-1 to TRBJ1-2; D remains unclear. The germline V and J ends were trimmed by 4 bases and 4 bases, with 13 bases remaining between them. The CDR3 has 14 residues. The germline CDR1 and CDR2 sequences are MNHNS and SASEGT. This CDR3 is CASSGRPNGYGYTF. In DNA, the CDR3 is TGTGCCAGCAGTGGTCGTCCGAATGGCTATGGCTACACCTTC.

Written as DNA, the CDR3 is TGTGCCAGCAGTCCGTCTTGGGGGGTAGTGAACATTCAGTACTTC. Amino acids: CASSPSWGVVNIQYF. The chain links TRBV12-3 or TRBV12-4 to TRBJ2-4; TRBD2 is a possible D gene (6 bases). Trimming removed 5 bases at V and 7 bases at J, with 18 bases between. The CDR3 contains 15 residues.

The chain joins TRBV12-3 or TRBV12-4 to TRBJ1-5; D is ambiguous. The CDR3 has 14 residues. The V gene lost 4 bases and the J gene lost 1 base, with 8 bases spanning the gap. The CDR3 spells CASSWTGSNQPQHF. CDR3 in DNA: TGTGCCAGCAGTTGGACGGGAAGCAATCAGCCCCAGCATTTT.

The chain carries TRBV7-3 and TRBJ2-2, with 12 bases lining up with TRBD1. This CDR3 spans 15 amino acids. Trimming took 7 bases from V and 7 from J; bases not matched to a gene: 7. CDR1 and CDR2 (germline): SGHTA, FQGTGA. This CDR3 reads CASKIGTGGDGELFF. CDR3 sequence (DNA): TGTGCCAGCAAGATAGGGACAGGGGGCGACGGGGAGCTGTTTTTT.

The chain's CDR3 is CASSPPSGQEHGYTF. The CDR3 DNA reads TGTGCCAGCAGCCCCCCGAGTGGACAGGAGCATGGCTACACCTTC. The chain has TRBV7-3 and TRBJ1-2; 7 nucleotides line up with TRBD1. The CDR3 totals 15 residues. Unmatched junction bases numbered 12, after V lost 5 bases and J lost 6 bases. CDR1 is SGHTA, CDR2 FQGTGA, per germline.

The chain employs TRBV10-1 and TRBJ2-7; possible D gene TRBD1, 6 bases. The CDR3 length is 12 residues. The germline gives CDR1 WNHNN, CDR2 SYGVQD (reference sequence). V was clipped by 3 bases and J by 3 bases, with 6 bases between them. CDR3 region: CASSDRGYEQYF. The CDR3 DNA follows: TGCGCCAGCAGTGACAGGGGCTACGAGCAGTACTTC.

The CDR3: CASSPADYGYTF. The CDR3 coding sequence is TGTGCCAGCTCACCAGCAGACTATGGCTACACCTTC. The rearrangement uses TRBV18 and TRBJ1-2, with D unresolved. The CDR3 contains 12 residues. CDR1 and CDR2 (germline): KGHSH, LQKENI. V dropped 2 bases and J dropped 3 bases, with 4 bases sitting between them.

V and J are TRBV6-2 or TRBV6-3 and TRBJ2-7; 9 bases are a match to TRBD2. With V trimmed by 5 bases and J by 4 bases, 9 bases remained unmatched. CDR1 is MNHEY, CDR2 SVGEGT, per germline. The CDR3 runs 15 residues. Written as DNA, the CDR3 is TGTGCCAGCAGTCCCCCCGGGACTAGCAGTTACGAGCAGTACTTC. It specifies CASSPPGTSSYEQYF.

The V call is TRBV20-1, the J call TRBJ2-7; 9 bases fit TRBD1. This CDR3 is 15 amino acids long. The V segment lost 1 base and the J segment 5 bases; nucleotides outside the gene matches: 9. Germline V gene sequence: CDR1 DFQATT, CDR2 SNEGSKA (reference sequence). Written as DNA, the CDR3 is TGCAGTGCTAGAGGGAGGGACAGGGTAAGAGACGAGCAGTACTTC. Encoded protein: CSARGRDRVRDEQYF.

The chain joins TRBV20-1 to TRBJ1-2; no clear D gene. This CDR3 is 14 amino acids long. V lost 0 bases, J lost 1 base, and 9 bases lay in between. Germline V CDR1 and CDR2: DFQATT, SNEGSKA (reference sequence). DNA of the CDR3: TGCAGTGCTAGAGAACGGGGATTTAACTATGGCTACACCTTC. It encodes CSARERGFNYGYTF.

CDR3 coding DNA: TGTGCCAGTAGTATCACCCGCAATCAGCCCCAGCATTTT. Amino acid sequence: CASSITRNQPQHF. The genes are TRBV19 and TRBJ1-5; D not certain. V dropped 3 bases and J dropped 2 bases, with 5 bases sitting between them. The CDR3 consists of 13 residues. Germline V gene data show CDR1 as LNHDA and CDR2 as SQIVND (reference sequence).

This chain's CDR3 is CSAREMGQGYGYTF. The CDR3 region has the DNA TGCAGTGCTAGGGAAATGGGACAGGGCTATGGCTACACCTTC. This chain joins TRBV20-1 and TRBJ1-2; 9 bases are shared with TRBD1. Trimming removed 3 bases from V and 4 bases from J; junction bases left unmatched: 6. The germline V gene has CDR1 DFQATT and CDR2 SNEGSKA (reference sequence). This CDR3 contains 14 residues.

This clonotype was seen only once. V gene TRBV6-1 combines with J gene TRBJ1-2; weak D call: TRBD1 (6 bases). CDR1 MNHNS and CDR2 SASEGT come from the germline V gene. The V gene lost 3 bases and the J gene lost 5 bases, with 13 bases spanning the gap. The CDR3 is made up of 14 amino acids. The CDR3: CASSEMGGRYGYTF. The CDR3 DNA sequence: TGTGCCAGCAGTGAGATGGGGGGCCGATATGGCTACACCTTC.

The chain uses TRBV15 and TRBJ2-7; D tentatively fits TRBD1 or TRBD2 (5 bases each). V was shortened by 0 bases and J by 2 bases, with 17 bases between the two germline ends. Germline-derived CDR1 and CDR2 are LNHNV and YYDKDF (reference sequence). This CDR3 comprises 17 residues. CDR3 coding DNA: TGTGCCACCAGCAGAGATCGTACCCGATTGGGACCCTACGAGCAGTACTTC. Translating it yields CATSRDRTRLGPYEQYF.

By sample share, this clonotype is medium-sized. The chain couples TRBV20-1 to TRBJ2-7; D is possibly TRBD2 (5 bases). Germline lookup yields CDR1 DFQATT and CDR2 SNEGSKA (reference sequence). Trimming shortened V by 6 bases and J by 2 bases, and 17 bases separated the two germline ends. This CDR3 contains 14 residues. CDR3 bases: TGCAGTGCAGAGAGCCGTCGGGGTACCTACGAGCAGTACTTC. This encodes CSAESRRGTYEQYF.

This clonotype appeared a few times. V gene TRBV20-1 combines with J gene TRBJ1-2; maybe TRBD1 (5 bases). The germline V gene has CDR1 DFQATT and CDR2 SNEGSKA (reference sequence). Deletions cut 6 bases from V and 5 bases from J, with 19 bases between. The CDR3 consists of 14 residues. The DNA for the CDR3 is TGCAGTGCCTTCATGACCAGGGAGGGTTATGGCTACACCTTC. The encoded protein is CSAFMTREGYGYTF.

V gene TRBV2 combines with J gene TRBJ2-1; D may be TRBD1 or TRBD2 (5 bases each). The CDR3 loop spans 12 amino acids. V was cut by 5 bases and J by 11 bases, with 13 bases left in between. Germline-derived CDR1 and CDR2 are SNHLY and FYNNEI. The CDR3 coding sequence is TGTGCCAGCAGTCCCCTGAGGGGCCAGCAGTTCTTC. This translates into CASSPLRGQQFF. Complete variable domain (other parts from reference TRBV2 and TRBJ2-1): EPEVTQTPSHQVTQMGQEVILRCVPISNHLYFYWYRQILGQKVEFLVSFYNNEISEKSEIFDDQFSVERPDGSNFTLKIRSTKLEDSAMYFCASSPLRGQQFFGPGTRLTVL.

The gene calls are TRBV7-3 and TRBJ1-1; D may be TRBD1 (5 bases). Trimming cost V 5 bases and J 0 bases, with 10 bases left between them. CDR3 size: 14 residues. Per germline, CDR1 SGHTA and CDR2 FQGTGA. This chain's CDR3 is CASSPGPLNTEAFF. The CDR3 DNA follows: TGTGCCAGCAGCCCGGGACCGCTGAACACTGAAGCTTTCTTT.

The rearrangement links TRBV6-1 to TRBJ1-2, with TRBD1 as a possible D gene (5 bases). The CDR3 is 13 residues long. CDR1 MNHNS and CDR2 SASEGT come from the germline V gene. The V end was cut by 5 bases, the J end by 4 bases, with 11 bases between. The CDR3 is CASSTTDSYGYTF. CDR3 coding DNA: TGTGCCAGCAGTACGACAGACAGCTATGGCTACACCTTC.

The chain joins TRBV7-2 to TRBJ1-2; D gene uncertain. CDR3 size: 13 residues. V lost 3 bases to trimming and J lost 4 bases, with 9 bases between them. Germline CDR1 and CDR2: SGHTA and FQGNSA. The chain's CDR3 is CASSLDVGYGYTF. The CDR3, as DNA: TGTGCCAGCAGCTTGGATGTTGGCTATGGCTACACCTTC.

By proportion, this clonotype is hyperexpanded. The chain couples TRBV7-9 to TRBJ1-5; D is uncertain. The V gene lost 5 bases and the J gene lost 4 bases, with 9 bases spanning the gap. Germline V lookup: CDR1 SEHNR, CDR2 FQNEAQ (reference sequence). The length of the CDR3 is 13 residues. The CDR3 DNA follows: TGTGCCAGCAGCCCTCAGACGAATCAGCCCCAGCATTTT. Translation gives CASSPQTNQPQHF. The full variable domain, with the rest looked up from reference TRBV7-9 and TRBJ1-5, is DTGVSQNPRHKITKRGQNVTFRCDPISEHNRLYWYRQTLGQGPEFLTYFQNEAQLEKSRLLSDRFSAERPKGSFSTLEIQRTEQGDSAMYLCASSPQTNQPQHFGDGTRLSIL.

As for this clonotype: The germline gene is not matched at one end of the junction; a read error may be the cause. The J gene is TRBJ2-2, the V gene TRBV10-3; no definite D call. The CDR3 length is 15 residues. Germline CDR1 ENHRY, CDR2 SYGVKD. CDR3 loop: CASSDLGFNTGELFF. CDR3 sequence (DNA): TGTGCCAGCAGTGATTTGGGGTTTAACACCGGGGAGCTGTTTTTT.

The chain links TRBV15 to TRBJ1-5; D gene uncertain. The CDR3 covers 13 residues. Germline CDR1 is LNHNV and CDR2 is YYDKDF (reference sequence). The V end lost 8 bases, the J end lost 4 bases, and 12 bases lay between the germline ends. CDR3 nucleotides: TGTGCCACCTGCGGCAGCCTGAATCAGCCCCAGCATTTT. Protein sequence: CATCGSLNQPQHF.

This chain links TRBV7-2 with TRBJ2-3; 8 nucleotides align to TRBD2. Germline CDR1 and CDR2: SGHTA and FQGNSA. This CDR3 is 17 amino acids long. Germline trimming cut 5 bases from V and 2 bases from J; bases unmatched to any gene: 12. The CDR3 DNA follows: TGTGCCAGCAGCCGCCGGCGGGGGGTCCCATCCACAGATACGCAGTATTTT. Translating it yields CASSRRRGVPSTDTQYF.

The genes are TRBV6-1 and TRBJ2-7; D is unclear. The CDR3 totals 13 residues. In germline, CDR1 is MNHNS, CDR2 SASEGT. V lost 0 bases and J 3 bases, leaving 6 bases between the germline ends. The CDR3 sequence is CASSEAHIYEQYF. CDR3 DNA: TGTGCCAGCAGTGAAGCGCATATCTACGAGCAGTACTTC.